These 22 T cell receptor beta chains share one sample of origin, sequenced in a study of metastatic and nonmetastatic thyroid tumors. TCRdb re-called the PCR reads through MiXCR. The sample has tens of thousands of clones, around 23% seen once; the top ten hold about 3.3%. No treatment had been given to any patient before thyroid surgery. The sample was blood. The receptors derive from a male donor with papillary thyroid cancer or a benign thyroid nodule (not recorded which). Some clones in this sample may be carry-over from other donors' samples.

This clone appeared a few times. The chain joins TRBV6-1 to TRBJ2-2; D is ambiguous. Trimming took off 7 bases at V and 8 bases at J, with 14 bases between the two ends. This CDR3 is built from 13 residues. Germline V gene data show CDR1 as MNHNS and CDR2 as SASEGT. In DNA, the CDR3 is TGTGCCAGCACCTCCTTGGTTCGAGGGGAGCTGTTTTTT. Translation gives CASTSLVRGELFF.

This chain connects TRBV20-1 to TRBJ2-2, with 8 bases aligning to TRBD2. The V gene end was trimmed by 5 bases and the J gene end by 3 bases; junction bases not matched to a gene: 14. Germline V gene lookup returns CDR1 DFQATT and CDR2 SNEGSKA (reference sequence). CDR3 size: 17 residues. In nucleotides, the CDR3 is TGCAGTGCTCTACGAACTATAGCGGGAATTGACACCGGGGAGCTGTTTTTT. Residues: CSALRTIAGIDTGELFF.

This chain connects TRBV6-1 to TRBJ2-2; tentatively, D is TRBD1 (6 bases). The CDR3 runs to 15 residues. Deletions cut 7 bases from V and 9 bases from J, with 21 bases between. The germline CDR1 and CDR2 sequences are MNHNS and SASEGT. The CDR3 nucleotides read TGTGCCAGCACCCACAGGGACGGTAGGGCTTGGGAGCTGTTTTTT. Translating it yields CASTHRDGRAWELFF.

By share, this clone ranks as medium-sized. V usage is TRBV2 and J usage is TRBJ1-6; D call uncertain. The CDR3 runs to 15 residues. Trimming cost V 1 base and J 10 bases, with 14 bases left between them. The germline gives CDR1 SNHLY, CDR2 FYNNEI. The CDR3 reads CASSEVSEEESPLHF. CDR3 DNA: TGTGCCAGCAGTGAAGTGTCAGAAGAGGAATCACCCCTCCACTTT.

This sequence joins TRBV4-2 and TRBJ2-1; 8 nucleotides match TRBD2. The CDR3 contains 17 residues. The germline V gene has CDR1 LGHNA and CDR2 YNFKEQ. The V segment lost 0 bases and the J segment 5 bases; nucleotides outside the gene matches: 9. The CDR3 spells CASSQDNGGTSHNEQFF. Here the CDR3 DNA reads TGTGCCAGCAGCCAAGATAATGGAGGGACTAGTCACAATGAGCAGTTCTTC.

This clone was seen ten or more times. V gene TRBV2 combines with J gene TRBJ2-6; no firm D call. Germline V CDR1 and CDR2: SNHLY, FYNNEI. The CDR3 is 16 amino acids. The V and J ends lost 4 bases and 0 bases respectively, with 10 bases between them. The CDR3 DNA sequence: TGTGCCAGCAGTGTGGGAACCTTCTCTGGGGCCAACGTCCTGACTTTC. As protein: CASSVGTFSGANVLTF. Based on the CDR3 plus reference TRBV2 and TRBJ2-6, the full variable domain is EPEVTQTPSHQVTQMGQEVILRCVPISNHLYFYWYRQILGQKVEFLVSFYNNEISEKSEIFDDQFSVERPDGSNFTLKIRSTKLEDSAMYFCASSVGTFSGANVLTFGAGSRLTVL.

This clone was seen only once. This chain links TRBV3-1 with TRBJ2-7; D is unresolved. The length of the CDR3 is 13 residues. CDR1 and CDR2 from the germline V gene are LGHDT and YNNKEL (reference sequence). The ends were cut back, 1 base at V and 2 bases at J, with 6 bases in the middle. In DNA, the CDR3 is TGTGCCAGCAGCCAAGGCGAGGCCTACGAGCAGTACTTC. Its translation is CASSQGEAYEQYF.

This clone came up a few times. The chain links TRBV19 to TRBJ1-2; D unclear. CDR1 is LNHDA, CDR2 SQIVND, per germline (reference sequence). This CDR3 is built from 13 residues. Trimming removed 6 bases from V and 4 bases from J, with 12 bases in between. This CDR3 is CASRASLSYGYTF. The CDR3 DNA reads TGTGCCAGTAGAGCGAGCCTAAGCTATGGCTACACCTTC.

This clone was observed at least ten times. J is TRBJ2-1 and V is TRBV5-1; 11 nucleotides agree with TRBD2. Germline CDR1 reads SGHRS; CDR2 reads YFSETQ. V lost 3 bases and J lost 4; bases outside the gene matches: 6. This CDR3 is 16 amino acids long. DNA of the CDR3: TGCGCCAGCAGCTCCCGGACTAGCGGGCTGTACAATGAGCAGTTCTTC. Protein sequence: CASSSRTSGLYNEQFF.

Remarks on this clone: The germline gene is not matched at one end of the junction; a read error may be the cause. The rearrangement joins TRBV2 to TRBJ1-2; TRBD1 matches 7 bases. The CDR3 runs to 18 residues. Germline V CDR1 and CDR2: SNHLY, FYNNEI. The chain's CDR3 is CASSEALLYQGDTNSLLF. DNA for the CDR3: TGTGCCAGCAGTGAAGCGCTTCTTTATCAGGGGGACACTAACTCTCTGCTCTTC. Together with reference TRBV2 and TRBJ1-2, the CDR3 gives the full variable domain: EPEVTQTPSHQVTQMGQEVILRCVPISNHLYFYWYRQILGQKVEFLVSFYNNEISEKSEIFDDQFSVERPDGSNFTLKIRSTKLEDSAMYFCASSEALLYQGDTNSLLFGSGTRLTVV.

This clone came up many times. V is TRBV5-1 and J is TRBJ1-6, with D perhaps TRBD1 (5 bases). Germline V gives CDR1 SGHRS, CDR2 YFSETQ. This CDR3 region has 15 residues. Trimming removed 0 bases at V and 11 bases at J, with 15 bases between. The CDR3 spells CASSLAGQGRTPLHF. DNA of the CDR3: TGCGCCAGCAGCTTGGCCGGGCAGGGACGGACACCCCTCCACTTT.

Ten or more counts support this clone. The rearrangement joins TRBV28 to TRBJ1-5; D gene unclear. This CDR3 contains 14 residues. The germline V gene has CDR1 MDHEN and CDR2 SYDVKM. The V end lost 5 bases, the J end lost 5 bases, and 13 bases lay between the germline ends. The CDR3 nucleotides read TGTGCCAGCAGTCCGTCCGGGTCCTATCAGCCCCAGCATTTT. Its translation is CASSPSGSYQPQHF.

In this sample, this clone is medium-sized (0.01 to 0.1%). The chain has TRBV12-3 or TRBV12-4 and TRBJ2-7; 13 bases align to TRBD2. V lost 5 bases to trimming and J lost 4 bases; unmatched junction nucleotides: 5. The length of the CDR3 is 15 residues. Here the CDR3 reads CASSPRTSGGYEQYF. The CDR3, as DNA: TGTGCCAGCAGTCCCAGGACTAGCGGGGGATACGAGCAGTACTTC.

The chain is built from TRBV20-1 and TRBJ2-7; 16 nucleotides match TRBD2. Germline CDR1 is DFQATT and CDR2 is SNEGSKA (reference sequence). V lost 4 bases, J lost 5 bases, and 11 bases stayed unmatched. The CDR3 is 17 amino acids. The CDR3 region has the DNA TGCAGTGCTACCAACGGGACTAGCGGGAGGGCCGTTAACGAGCAGTACTTC. As protein: CSATNGTSGRAVNEQYF.

This clone occurred a few times. The junction departs from germline at one end; a sequencing error may be responsible. This chain connects TRBV27 to TRBJ1-6; D is perhaps TRBD1 (5 bases). The germline gives CDR1 MNHEY, CDR2 SMNVEV (reference sequence). The length of the CDR3 is 16 residues. The CDR3 DNA reads as TGTGCCAGCAGGCCAAGGGGAAGCTACTATAATTCACCCCTCGACTTT. This gives the protein CASRPRGSYYNSPLDF.

This clone was counted many times. The chain carries TRBV20-1 and TRBJ1-5, with D tentatively TRBD1 (5 bases). The germline CDR1 and CDR2 sequences are DFQATT and SNEGSKA (reference sequence). This CDR3 spans 15 amino acids. Trimming pared 1 base from V and 6 bases from J, leaving 16 bases between. CDR3 DNA sequence: TGCAGTGCTAGAGCCCTCCGGGGGGTGGGTCAGCCCCAGCATTTT. Its translation is CSARALRGVGQPQHF.

This clone has a count of ten or more. The J gene is TRBJ2-5, the V gene TRBV2; 8 bases line up with TRBD1. Germline V gene sequence: CDR1 SNHLY, CDR2 FYNNEI. V was pared by 5 bases and J by 6 bases, with 11 bases of the junction left unmatched. There are 15 residues in the CDR3. CDR3 region: CASSLGQGRRQTQYF. The CDR3 nucleotides read TGTGCCAGCAGTTTAGGACAGGGCAGGAGGCAGACCCAGTACTTC.

The chain employs TRBV12-3 or TRBV12-4 and TRBJ2-5; 8 bases are shared with TRBD2. The CDR3 extends over 14 amino acids. V was pared by 4 bases and J by 2 bases, with 3 bases of the junction left unmatched. CDR3 sequence: CASSSGTRQETQYF. DNA for the CDR3: TGTGCCAGCAGTTCCGGGACTAGACAAGAGACCCAGTACTTC.

In regard to this clone: A much more abundant neighbour one base away suggests this may be a read error. J is TRBJ2-5 and V is TRBV9, with D possibly being TRBD1 or TRBD2 (5 bases each). CDR1 SGDLS and CDR2 YYNGEE come from the germline V gene. V lost 1 base and J lost 2, with 24 bases in between. The CDR3 consists of 19 residues. CDR3 amino acids: CASSVSPFPGRTVQETQYF. In nucleotides, the CDR3 is TGTGCCAGCAGCGTAAGTCCCTTCCCGGGACGGACGGTGCAAGAGACCCAGTACTTC.

V gene TRBV4-2 combines with J gene TRBJ2-1; TRBD2 agrees at 12 bases. The junction had 6 bases not matched to a gene; V was cut back by 5 bases and J by 7 bases. The CDR3 contains 15 residues. Germline lookup yields CDR1 LGHNA and CDR2 YNFKEQ. The CDR3 sequence is CASSGILAGGNEQFF. CDR3 nucleotide sequence: TGTGCCAGCAGCGGAATTCTAGCGGGGGGGAATGAGCAGTTCTTC.

This clone was counted only a few times. The chain carries TRBV28 and TRBJ1-2; D not resolved. Trimming pared 6 bases from V and 4 bases from J, leaving 18 bases between. Per germline, CDR1 MDHEN and CDR2 SYDVKM. The CDR3 has 15 amino acids. This chain's CDR3 is CASSPTETAIYGYTF. The CDR3 DNA sequence: TGTGCCAGCAGCCCGACCGAAACAGCGATCTATGGCTACACCTTC.

This clone was detected many times. The rearrangement uses TRBV11-1 and TRBJ2-3; TRBD2 matches 12 bases. This CDR3 comprises 18 residues. CDR1 and CDR2 (germline): SGHAT, FQDESV (reference sequence). V shed 3 bases and J 1 base; nucleotides not matched to a gene: 8. CDR3 sequence (DNA): TGTGCCAGCAGCTTGACTAGCGGGAGAGCTTCGGGCACAGATACGCAGTATTTT. This codes for CASSLTSGRASGTDTQYF.